This TCR beta chain was captured by sequencing in a study of beta chain features in type 1 diabetes. Study information: Sorted cells from all samples, numbering about 99,000,000, were examined.

Comments on this clone: The antigen remains undetermined.

Only one heparinised blood draw was taken per donor, and its volume averaged approximately 0.11 L. Of the isolated RNA, all was reverse transcribed, and so the sequenced material was expressed TCRB transcripts. Profiled with immunoSEQ multiplex PCR; TCRdb holds only in-frame clones, not every one. The repertoire holds about 150,000 clones, with less than 15% as singletons. Findings and limits, study-wide: Moderately but significantly shorter TCRB CDR3s were found in Type 1 diabetes patients in all four CD4+ subsets. Healthy donors had naive, central memory and Treg TCRB repertoires that appeared less similar than those seen among patients. Using cDNA template may skew counts toward highly expressing activated cells.

Trimming stripped 8 bases from V and 1 base from J, with 11 bases between. Germline CDR1 SQVTM, CDR2 ANQGSEA. The CDR3 contains 12 residues. The TCR was taken from a man aged 18 to 35 with type 1 diabetes. The chain carries TRBV29-1 and TRBJ1-1, with D possibly TRBD1 on 6 matching bases. Material: central memory CD4+ T cells from blood. The CDR3 loop reads CSSRGQNTEAFF. In DNA, the CDR3 is TGCAGCTCCAGGGGCCAGAACACTGAAGCTTTCTTT.